This T cell receptor (beta chain) was obtained from a study of T cells in Graves' hyperthyroidism and ophthalmopathy. For the study at large: Peripheral blood was acquired at first diagnosis, ahead of any therapy whatsoever.

Amplification targeted TCR beta CDR3 regions from RNA transcripts. Initially, a first-round RT-PCR of the TCR CDR3 employed the HTBI primer set. Each CDR3 protein is one row after TCRdb ran MiXCR on the multiplex PCR reads. The sample gives approximately 220,000 distinct CDR3 sequences, 18% of which show up once; just under 45% is in the top ten. Hyperthyroidism of Graves' type that showed no ophthalmopathy progression within 18 months was stable. A patient was excluded if there was uncontrolled infection, other autoimmune disease, pregnancy or lactation. It was less than 13 ml of fresh peripheral blood that supplied the PBMCs. J was trimmed by 4 bases and V by 3 bases; bases with no gene match: 3. The CDR3 is 14 amino acids. CDR1 SGHTA and CDR2 FQGNSA come from the germline V gene. This clonotype was seen many times.

The receptor was isolated from a man aged 40-55 years with Graves' hyperthyroidism. J is TRBJ2-3 and V is TRBV7-2; 8 nucleotides agree with TRBD2. The source material was blood. In DNA form, the CDR3 reads TGTGCCAGCAGCTTCGCTAGCGGGCCAGATACGCAGTATTTT. This sequence encodes CASSFASGPDTQYF.